Presented here are 26 T cell receptor beta chains from one specimen sequenced in a study of blood T cell repertoires in COVID-19. Profiling relied on immunoSEQ multiplex PCR, and the TCRdb table lists in-frame clones only, not all of them. This table holds some 21,000 clones, approximately 93% found once. Sequences were obtained from peripheral blood. The receptors stem from a woman between 50 and 59 years old with active COVID-19.

This clone has just one count. This chain joins TRBV24-1 and TRBJ2-3, with 7 nucleotides matching TRBD2. With 5 bases clipped from V and 10 bases from J, the junction kept 14 bases outside the gene matches. Germline values: CDR1 KGHDR, CDR2 SFDVKD. The CDR3 spans 15 residues. Here the CDR3 reads CATSAGGRAQGSQYF. For the CDR3, the DNA is TGTGCCACCAGTGCTGGGGGGAGGGCTCAGGGCTCGCAGTATTTT.

V usage is TRBV27 and J usage is TRBJ1-2, with 7 bases fitting TRBD1. V lost 6 bases to trimming and J lost 1 base; unmatched junction nucleotides: 11. This CDR3 is built from 16 residues. Germline loops: CDR1 MNHEY, CDR2 SMNVEV (reference sequence). The CDR3 region is CASRQSGPGGNYGYTF. The CDR3 nucleotides are TGTGCCAGCAGACAGTCCGGGCCAGGGGGTAACTATGGCTACACCTTC.

The chain has TRBV7-9 and TRBJ2-5; 12 bases map to TRBD2. Trimming took 5 bases from V and 3 from J; bases not matched to a gene: 4. The germline V gene encodes CDR1 SEHNR and CDR2 FQNEAQ (reference sequence). CDR3 length: 15 amino acids. The CDR3 loop reads CASSHWTSGEETQYF. The CDR3 nucleotides are TGTGCCAGCAGCCACTGGACTAGCGGGGAAGAGACCCAGTACTTC.

The V and J genes are TRBV28 and TRBJ2-3, with a possible D match to TRBD2 (6 bases). CDR3 length: 15 residues. V lost 6 bases and J lost 1, with 14 bases in between. CDR1 MDHEN and CDR2 SYDVKM come from the germline V gene. The CDR3 nucleotides read TGTGCCAGCAGCCCCCGGGGGAAGGGCACAGATACGCAGTATTTT. Protein sequence: CASSPRGKGTDTQYF.

The chain is built from TRBV27 and TRBJ2-1; 9 nucleotides match TRBD1. The J segment lost 0 bases and the V segment lost 2 bases, leaving 2 bases of the junction unmatched. CDR1 is MNHEY, CDR2 SMNVEV, per germline (reference sequence). The CDR3 is made up of 16 amino acids. The CDR3 loop reads CASSLATGGSYNEQFF. CDR3 sequence (DNA): TGTGCCAGCAGTTTAGCGACAGGGGGCTCCTACAATGAGCAGTTCTTC.

The chain is built from TRBV5-4 and TRBJ2-1, with D perhaps TRBD1 (5 bases). The CDR3 spans 13 residues. V was trimmed by 1 base and J by 6 bases, leaving 8 bases between them. Germline V lookup: CDR1 SGHNT, CDR2 YYREEE (reference sequence). The CDR3 protein is CASSLQGPNEQFF. CDR3 DNA sequence: TGTGCCAGCAGCTTGCAGGGTCCCAATGAGCAGTTCTTC.

The rearrangement links TRBV19 to TRBJ2-7; D is unclear. CDR1 and CDR2 from the germline V gene are LNHDA and SQIVND (reference sequence). The CDR3 is 14 residues long. The V end was cut by 7 bases, the J end by 2 bases, with 15 bases between. CDR3 region: CASIWFWPTYEQYF. CDR3 coding DNA: TGTGCCAGTATTTGGTTTTGGCCCACCTACGAGCAGTACTTC.

The gene calls are TRBV5-1 and TRBJ2-1; D possibly corresponds to TRBD1 (5 bases). This CDR3 is built from 16 residues. Trimming stripped 2 bases from V and 0 bases from J, with 12 bases between. Germline V CDR1 and CDR2: SGHRS, YFSETQ. DNA of the CDR3: TGCGCCAGCAGCTTTTCCCCGGACAACTCCTACAATGAGCAGTTCTTC. Protein: CASSFSPDNSYNEQFF.

V usage is TRBV20-1 and J usage is TRBJ1-2, with 8 bases that match TRBD1. Trimming cost V 6 bases and J 8 bases; bases outside gene matches: 5. The CDR3 has 11 residues. Germline loops: CDR1 DFQATT, CDR2 SNEGSKA (reference sequence). The CDR3 reads CSANDRGGYTF. DNA of the CDR3: TGCAGTGCCAATGACAGGGGCGGCTACACCTTC.

The rearrangement joins TRBV6-5 to TRBJ1-2; D call uncertain. Trimming took 11 bases from V and 0 from J, leaving 7 bases between them. Germline V lookup: CDR1 MNHEY, CDR2 SVGAGI. The CDR3 covers 11 residues. The CDR3 loop is CADWSNYGYTF. CDR3 DNA: TGTGCCGACTGGTCTAACTATGGCTACACCTTC.

The chain links TRBV28 to TRBJ1-4; 9 bases agree with TRBD1. The CDR3 runs to 14 residues. From germline, CDR1 is MDHEN and CDR2 SYDVKM. With 10 bases clipped from V and 7 bases from J, the junction kept 10 bases outside the gene matches. The CDR3 loop is CATTPRDRAEKLFF. For the CDR3, the DNA is TGTGCCACCACACCCCGGGACAGGGCTGAAAAACTGTTTTTT.

The V gene is TRBV29-1, the J gene TRBJ1-1; TRBD1 is a possible D gene (5 bases). Germline V gives CDR1 SQVTM, CDR2 ANQGSEA. The V end lost 2 bases, the J end lost 1 base, and 17 bases lay between the germline ends. The CDR3 runs to 16 residues. CDR3 in DNA: TGCAGCGTTGAATTTGGAGAGACAGAAGAGAACACTGAAGCTTTCTTT. Translated, it gives CSVEFGETEENTEAFF.

This chain uses TRBV14 with TRBJ2-1; the D gene is possibly TRBD2 (6 bases). The CDR3 spans 13 residues. CDR1 and CDR2 (germline): SGHDN, FVKESK. The V gene lost 4 bases and the J gene lost 7 bases, with 11 bases spanning the gap. CDR3: CASSPGLSNEQFF. The CDR3 DNA is TGTGCCAGCAGCCCGGGACTCAGTAATGAGCAGTTCTTC.

The gene calls are TRBV2 and TRBJ2-2, with 8 bases that match TRBD2. With V trimmed by 7 bases and J by 4 bases, 14 bases remained unmatched. The germline gives CDR1 SNHLY, CDR2 FYNNEI. The CDR3 is 17 residues long. The CDR3 bases are TGTGCCAGCACCCCGTGGGAAAGCGGGGGCCCCACCGGGGAGCTGTTTTTT. Residues: CASTPWESGGPTGELFF.

The chain has TRBV3-1 (or the pseudogene TRBV3-2) and TRBJ2-2; maybe TRBD2 (6 bases). Looked up from germline, CDR1 is LGHDT and CDR2 is YNNKEL (reference sequence). CDR3 size: 13 residues. V lost 7 bases and J 5 bases, leaving 11 bases between the germline ends. CDR3 loop: CASTRGGTGELFF. In nucleotides, the CDR3 is TGTGCCAGCACCCGTGGGGGGACCGGGGAGCTGTTTTTT.

This rearrangement joins TRBV5-1 to TRBJ1-3; 9 bases fit TRBD1. Losses at the gene ends were 0 bases for V and 5 bases for J; bases not matched to a gene: 6. There are 16 residues in the CDR3. Germline V gene sequence: CDR1 SGHRS, CDR2 YFSETQ. CDR3: CASSLEGQGRRNTIYF. The CDR3 region has the DNA TGCGCCAGCAGCTTGGAGGGACAGGGTAGGAGAAACACCATATATTTT.

The chain recombines TRBV5-1 with TRBJ1-1, with a possible D match to TRBD1 (5 bases). V was trimmed by 3 bases and J by 1 base, leaving 10 bases between them. Germline V CDR1 and CDR2: SGHRS, YFSETQ. CDR3 length: 14 residues. DNA for the CDR3: TGCGCCAGCAGCTGGGGGGGAACGAACACTGAAGCTTTCTTT. This encodes CASSWGGTNTEAFF.

This clone was seen a single time. V is TRBV19 and J is TRBJ2-6, with D perhaps matching TRBD1 (5 bases). Trimming cost V 3 bases and J 4 bases, with 13 bases left between them. Germline values: CDR1 LNHDA, CDR2 SQIVND (reference sequence). CDR3 length: 16 residues. The CDR3 loop is CASSITGTIGANVLTF. CDR3 in DNA: TGTGCCAGTAGTATTACAGGAACTATCGGGGCCAACGTCCTGACTTTC. The whole variable domain, remainder taken from reference TRBV19 and TRBJ2-6, is DGGITQSPKYLFRKEGQNVTLSCEQNLNHDAMYWYRQDPGQGLRLIYYSQIVNDFQKGDIAEGYSVSREKKESFPLTVTSAQKNPTAFYLCASSITGTIGANVLTFGAGSRLTVL.

This chain joins TRBV28 and TRBJ2-1; D is possibly TRBD2 (6 bases). The CDR3 is 16 amino acids. V lost 2 bases and J lost 7, with 18 bases in between. CDR1 and CDR2 from the germline V gene are MDHEN and SYDVKM. This CDR3 reads CASSLIRGPRGNEQFF. The DNA for the CDR3 is TGTGCCAGCAGTTTAATTAGGGGACCCCGGGGGAATGAGCAGTTCTTC.

V usage is TRBV6-5 and J usage is TRBJ2-7; tentatively, D is TRBD2 (6 bases). CDR1 is MNHEY and CDR2 is SVGAGI in the germline V gene. Trimming pared 0 bases from V and 4 bases from J, leaving 13 bases between. CDR3 size: 15 residues. The CDR3: CASSYSIAADYEQYF. The CDR3 nucleotides are TGTGCCAGCAGTTACTCGATAGCGGCGGATTACGAGCAGTACTTC.

The chain joins TRBV7-3 to TRBJ2-1; D gene uncertain. Trimming removed 5 bases from V and 4 bases from J, with 15 bases in between. The length of the CDR3 is 15 residues. Germline V CDR1 and CDR2: SGHTA, FQGTGA. The CDR3 nucleotides are TGTGCCAGCAGCCATTCGCTGGGCAATTACAATGAGCAGTTCTTC. Translated, it gives CASSHSLGNYNEQFF. The entire variable domain, with the rest obtained from reference TRBV7-3 and TRBJ2-1, is as follows: GAGVSQTPSNKVTEKGKYVELRCDPISGHTALYWYRQSLGQGPEFLIYFQGTGAADDSGLPNDRFFAVRPEGSVSTLKIQRTERGDSAVYLCASSHSLGNYNEQFFGPGTRLTVL.

The V gene is TRBV6-5, the J gene TRBJ2-7; TRBD2 agrees at 10 bases. The trim removed 0 bases at V and 2 bases at J, leaving 4 bases unmatched. Germline values: CDR1 MNHEY, CDR2 SVGAGI. The CDR3 runs to 16 residues. The CDR3 DNA sequence: TGTGCCAGCAGTTACTCCCCAGCGGGAGGGACCTACGAGCAGTACTTC. It encodes CASSYSPAGGTYEQYF.

CDR3 in amino acids: CASSLADGANYGYTF. In DNA, the CDR3 is TGCGCCAGCAGCTTGGCAGACGGGGCTAACTATGGCTACACCTTC. The rearrangement links TRBV5-1 to TRBJ1-2; D is undetermined. The CDR3 is 15 amino acids. V lost 0 bases and J 0 bases, leaving 9 bases between the germline ends. Germline V gives CDR1 SGHRS, CDR2 YFSETQ. The full variable domain, with the rest looked up from reference TRBV5-1 and TRBJ1-2, is KAGVTQTPRYLIKTRGQQVTLSCSPISGHRSVSWYQQTPGQGLQFLFEYFSETQRNKGNFPGRFSGRQFSNSRSEMNVSTLELGDSALYLCASSLADGANYGYTFGSGTRLTVV.

The chain joins TRBV6-2 or TRBV6-3 to TRBJ2-1; TRBD1 aligns across 9 bases. This CDR3 has 15 residues. The V gene end was trimmed by 5 bases and the J gene end by 7 bases; junction bases not matched to a gene: 9. Germline V CDR1 and CDR2: MNHEY, SVGEGT. CDR3 sequence (DNA): TGTGCCAGCAGTGATACAGGGGGCGTCTGGAATGAGCAGTTCTTC. As protein: CASSDTGGVWNEQFF.

The count of this clone is one. V usage is TRBV30 and J usage is TRBJ2-3, with D hard to call. V lost 3 bases and J 5 bases, leaving 6 bases between the germline ends. Germline V gives CDR1 GTSNPN, CDR2 SVGIG (reference sequence). This CDR3 has 11 residues. In DNA, the CDR3 is TGTGCCTGGAGGAGGATAGATACGCAGTATTTT. Translated: CAWRRIDTQYF.

This clone is a singleton in its sample. The chain uses TRBV6-5 and TRBJ1-1; 9 bases agree with TRBD1. Germline V CDR1 and CDR2: MNHEY, SVGAGI. The CDR3 totals 14 residues. V gave up 6 bases and J gave up 12 bases; unmatched junction bases: 14. The CDR3 reads CASSQRWTGEESFF. CDR3 bases: TGTGCCAGCAGCCAACGATGGACAGGGGAGGAGTCTTTCTTT.